This TCR beta chain appears in the sequencing data of a study of T cell clones after liver transplantation. Study-level information: TCRbeta sequencing after a pre-transplant mixed lymphocyte reaction identified graft-donor-reactive clones, later tracked in post-transplant blood. Until 12-24 months post-transplant, subjects got standard immunosuppression and no induction.

This CDR3 region has 18 residues. Germline lookup yields CDR1 SGDLS and CDR2 YYNGEE. V was trimmed by 0 bases and J by 4 bases, leaving 19 bases between them. Assay: immunoSEQ multiplex PCR; the TCRdb copy retains only in-frame clones and omits some. This table holds about 70,000 clones, over 70% found once. This TCR was sampled from a human patient who received a liver transplant. Some T cells may be supplied by the graft donor. The material was CD4+ T cells from blood, obtained 12 months after liver transplant. The V and J genes are TRBV9 and TRBJ2-2; the D gene could be TRBD1 or TRBD2 (5 bases each). CDR3 DNA sequence: TGTGCCAGCAGCGTAGAAGGTCGGGGCCCGATGATCACCGGGGAGCTGTTTTTT. Residues: CASSVEGRGPMITGELFF.